This T cell receptor beta chain was obtained from a study of regulatory T cells in long-lasting Graves disease. As for time point: newly diagnosed GD, antithyroid drugs for less than 3 months. The TCR library was made from RNA extracted from PBMCs. This CDR3 is 14 amino acids long. Germline loops: CDR1 SGHAT, CDR2 FQNNGV. Trimming cost V 0 bases and J 0 bases, with 4 bases left between them. This clonotype occurred many times. According to the study, TCR beta libraries were built with iRepertoire HTBI primers and CDR3-region Arm-PCR. MiXCR was run by TCRdb on the multiplex PCR reads, yielding one entry per CDR3 protein. The repertoire includes just over 600,000 distinct CDR3 sequences, roughly 15% of them detected once, and about 17% sits in the top ten. A further study also used this sample, focusing on T cells in Graves' hyperthyroidism and ophthalmopathy.

The chain recombines TRBV11-2 with TRBJ2-3; D call uncertain. Sequencing was performed on peripheral blood mononuclear cells (PBMCs), taken at new diagnosis, from a patient treated with antithyroid drugs. The sequence was obtained from a woman aged 25 to 39 with Graves disease. The CDR3 region has the DNA TGTGCCAGCAGCTTAGATGATAGCACAGATACGCAGTATTTT. As protein: CASSLDDSTDTQYF. Supplemented by reference TRBV11-2 and TRBJ2-3, the full variable domain reads EAGVAQSPRYKIIEKRQSVAFWCNPISGHATLYWYQQILGQGPKLLIQFQNNGVVDDSQLPKDRFSAERLKGVDSTLKIQPAKLEDSAVYLCASSLDDSTDTQYFGPGTRLTVL.